Presented here are 19 T cell receptor beta chains from one specimen sequenced in a study of PD-1 blockade in classical Hodgkin lymphoma. TCRdb keeps only in-frame clones here, not all; method: immunoSEQ multiplex PCR. The sample has 100,000 or so clones, over 75% seen once. Sample time point: cycle 4 day 1 (C4D1), after five to seven weeks of nivolumab. There was relapse after autologous stem cell transplantation in every patient, and there was variation in brentuximab vedotin exposure. The source material was peripheral blood mononuclear cells (PBMCs), sampled before the fourth cycle of nivolumab. The receptors come from a human donor with classical Hodgkin lymphoma.

V usage is TRBV6-6 and J usage is TRBJ1-2, with D hard to call. There are 15 residues in the CDR3. V lost 0 bases and J 1 base, leaving 9 bases between the germline ends. Germline CDR1 MNHNY, CDR2 SVGAGI (reference sequence). CDR3 residues: CASSYSQLFNYGYTF. CDR3 coding DNA: TGTGCCAGCAGTTACTCGCAGTTATTTAACTATGGCTACACCTTC.

Concerning this clone itself: This same CDR3 is encoded by further DNA sequences in the sample. The V call is TRBV19, the J call TRBJ2-7; D is perhaps TRBD2 (6 bases). The CDR3 extends over 14 amino acids. V was cut by 7 bases and J by 2 bases, with 15 bases left in between. Germline V gene sequence: CDR1 LNHDA, CDR2 SQIVND (reference sequence). Written as DNA, the CDR3 is TGTGCCAGTACCCTCGGCACGGGGGCCTACGAGCAGTACTTC. It encodes CASTLGTGAYEQYF.

The sample holds one count of this clone. The chain uses TRBV10-3 and TRBJ1-2, with D perhaps matching TRBD1 (6 bases). V lost 3 bases and J 3 bases, leaving 11 bases between the germline ends. Looked up from germline, CDR1 is ENHRY and CDR2 is SYGVKD. The CDR3 is 14 residues long. The CDR3 region has the DNA TGTGCCATCAGTGACAGGGGAGGCCACTATGGCTACACCTTC. Encoded protein: CAISDRGGHYGYTF.

The chain joins TRBV4-2 to TRBJ1-4; 9 bases are a match to TRBD1. With V trimmed by 2 bases and J by 8 bases, 3 bases remained unmatched. The germline V gene has CDR1 LGHNA and CDR2 YNFKEQ. The CDR3 sequence is 14 residues long. The CDR3 spells CASSQTGGGEKLFF. CDR3 DNA: TGTGCCAGCAGCCAAACAGGGGGCGGGGAAAAACTGTTTTTT.

CDR3 coding DNA: TGTGCCAGTAGTAACGGGAGCCCAAGGGGTTCACCCCTCCACTTT. This translates into CASSNGSPRGSPLHF. The J gene is TRBJ1-6, the V gene TRBV19; perhaps TRBD1 as D (5 bases). Germline CDR1 LNHDA, CDR2 SQIVND (reference sequence). The V end was cut by 4 bases, the J end by 9 bases, with 16 bases between. The CDR3 has 15 amino acids.

The gene calls are TRBV5-4 and TRBJ2-5; possible D gene TRBD1, 6 bases. The CDR3 consists of 15 residues. V gave up 0 bases and J gave up 4 bases, with 13 bases separating them. Germline lookup yields CDR1 SGHNT and CDR2 YYREEE (reference sequence). The CDR3 sequence: CASSLVVATGETQYF. In DNA, the CDR3 is TGTGCCAGCAGCTTGGTGGTGGCGACAGGAGAGACCCAGTACTTC.

The chain is built from TRBV30 and TRBJ2-4; weak D call: TRBD2 (6 bases). The CDR3 loop spans 15 amino acids. Trimming cost V 0 bases and J 6 bases, with 15 bases left between them. CDR1 is GTSNPN and CDR2 is SVGIG in the germline V gene (reference sequence). DNA for the CDR3: TGTGCCTGGAGTGTAGTCGGGGGTCGGGGAAACATTCAGTACTTC. Its protein is CAWSVVGGRGNIQYF.

The chain employs TRBV21-1 and TRBJ2-3; TRBD1 was called by the table and not checked on the DNA. TRBV21-1 is a known pseudogene. This CDR3 has 15 residues. In DNA, the CDR3 is TGTGCCAGCGATAGCCGGGACAGAGACACAGATACGCAGTATTTT. Translation: CASDSRDRDTDTQYF.

The count of this clone is one. The V gene is TRBV5-5, the J gene TRBJ1-1, with D possibly matching TRBD1 (5 bases). This CDR3 spans 14 amino acids. Deletions cut 4 bases from V and 0 bases from J, with 10 bases between. The germline V gene encodes CDR1 SGHKS and CDR2 YYEKEE (reference sequence). Here the CDR3 DNA reads TGTGCCAGCAGCCACACAGGAGTGAACACTGAAGCTTTCTTT. This translates into CASSHTGVNTEAFF. The variable domain in full, completed from reference TRBV5-5 and TRBJ1-1, reads DAGVTQSPTHLIKTRGQQVTLRCSPISGHKSVSWYQQVLGQGPQFIFQYYEKEERGRGNFPDRFSARQFPNYSSELNVNALLLGDSALYLCASSHTGVNTEAFFGQGTRLTVV.

A few counts support this clone. The CDR3 DNA sequence: TGTGCCAGCAGCGTAGCTGGGGTTGGGAACACTGAAGCTTTCTTT. Its translation is CASSVAGVGNTEAFF. This chain links TRBV9 with TRBJ1-1, with D hard to call. CDR1 is SGDLS and CDR2 is YYNGEE in the germline V gene. The CDR3 is 15 amino acids. Trimming removed 0 bases at V and 1 base at J, with 10 bases between.

V gene TRBV6-5 combines with J gene TRBJ1-2; TRBD1 matches 9 bases. Trimming removed 0 bases from V and 4 bases from J; junction bases left unmatched: 3. The CDR3 has 15 amino acids. Germline V CDR1 and CDR2: MNHEY, SVGAGI. In nucleotides, the CDR3 is TGTGCCAGCAGTTACTCGGGACAGGGCTCCTATGGCTACACCTTC. Its translation is CASSYSGQGSYGYTF.

This CDR3 reads CASSFGGGTEAFF. The CDR3 region has the DNA TGTGCCAGCAGCTTTGGGGGCGGCACTGAAGCTTTCTTT. V is TRBV11-3 and J is TRBJ1-1; possible D gene TRBD1, 6 bases. There are 13 residues in the CDR3. V lost 3 bases and J lost 4, with 9 bases in between. The germline gives CDR1 SGHNT, CDR2 YENEEA.

The V call is TRBV9, the J call TRBJ2-7; D possibly corresponds to TRBD1 (5 bases). V lost 3 bases, J lost 6 bases, and 10 bases lay in between. The CDR3 consists of 12 residues. From germline, CDR1 is SGDLS and CDR2 YYNGEE. The CDR3 loop is CASSGIQGEQYF. CDR3 in DNA: TGTGCCAGCAGCGGCATCCAGGGCGAGCAGTACTTC.

The chain uses TRBV27 and TRBJ2-5, with D perhaps TRBD1 or TRBD2 (5 bases each). Judging by the DNA end, TRBJ2-7 fits better; the J call may be wrong. CDR3 length: 13 residues. Germline CDR1 MNHEY, CDR2 SMNVEV (reference sequence). CDR3 DNA: TGTGCCAGCAGCAGGGACGCCCGCTACGAGCAGTACTTC. Protein sequence: CASSRDARYEQYF.

CDR3 bases: TGTGCCATCAGTATAGGACAGGGAAGTCAGCCCCAGCATTTT. This gives the protein CAISIGQGSQPQHF. This chain connects TRBV10-3 to TRBJ1-5; TRBD1 agrees at 8 bases. The CDR3 has 14 amino acids. The V gene's germline CDR1 is ENHRY and CDR2 SYGVKD. Trimming removed 5 bases from V and 6 bases from J; junction bases left unmatched: 6.

This clone was seen a single time. This chain links TRBV18 with TRBJ1-2; 9 bases fit TRBD1. The CDR3 consists of 19 residues. Per germline, CDR1 KGHSH and CDR2 LQKENI. Trimming removed 3 bases from V and 5 bases from J; junction bases left unmatched: 19. Here the CDR3 reads CASSPNIRPGQGNSYGYTF. The CDR3 nucleotides are TGTGCCAGCTCACCCAATATTAGACCGGGACAGGGAAACTCTTATGGCTACACCTTC.

The V call is TRBV6-6, the J call TRBJ2-1, with a possible D match to TRBD1 (5 bases). V lost 6 bases and J lost 0, with 12 bases in between. This CDR3 spans 15 amino acids. The germline V gene encodes CDR1 MNHNY and CDR2 SVGAGI (reference sequence). CDR3 coding DNA: TGTGCCAGCAGGGACACCCCAAACTCCTACAATGAGCAGTTCTTC. It translates to CASRDTPNSYNEQFF.

The chain recombines TRBV5-4 with TRBJ2-3; 7 bases match TRBD1. The junction had 13 bases not matched to a gene; V was cut back by 4 bases and J by 2 bases. The CDR3 covers 17 residues. The germline V gene encodes CDR1 SGHNT and CDR2 YYREEE (reference sequence). The CDR3 is CASSPYLRGIYTDTQYF. The CDR3 nucleotides read TGTGCCAGCAGCCCCTACCTCAGGGGGATCTACACAGATACGCAGTATTTT.

V gene TRBV6-1 combines with J gene TRBJ1-5, with D tentatively TRBD1 (5 bases). The germline V gene encodes CDR1 MNHNS and CDR2 SASEGT. The CDR3 length is 14 residues. Trimming cost V 0 bases and J 5 bases, with 8 bases left between them. The CDR3 DNA follows: TGTGCCAGCAGTGAAGCCAGGGTTGATCAGCCCCAGCATTTT. Translation gives CASSEARVDQPQHF.